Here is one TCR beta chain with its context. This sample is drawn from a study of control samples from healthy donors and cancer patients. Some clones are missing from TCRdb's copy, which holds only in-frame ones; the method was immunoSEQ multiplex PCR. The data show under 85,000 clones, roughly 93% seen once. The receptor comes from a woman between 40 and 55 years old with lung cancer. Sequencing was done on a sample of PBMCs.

This CDR3 reads CASSSAGARNQPQHF. In DNA, the CDR3 is TGTGCCAGCAGTTCGGCAGGGGCTCGCAATCAGCCCCAGCATTTT. The V and J genes are TRBV27 and TRBJ1-5; possible D gene TRBD1, 6 bases. The CDR3 runs 15 residues. Germline CDR1 reads MNHEY; CDR2 reads SMNVEV (reference sequence). Deletions cut 4 bases from V and 2 bases from J, with 12 bases between.